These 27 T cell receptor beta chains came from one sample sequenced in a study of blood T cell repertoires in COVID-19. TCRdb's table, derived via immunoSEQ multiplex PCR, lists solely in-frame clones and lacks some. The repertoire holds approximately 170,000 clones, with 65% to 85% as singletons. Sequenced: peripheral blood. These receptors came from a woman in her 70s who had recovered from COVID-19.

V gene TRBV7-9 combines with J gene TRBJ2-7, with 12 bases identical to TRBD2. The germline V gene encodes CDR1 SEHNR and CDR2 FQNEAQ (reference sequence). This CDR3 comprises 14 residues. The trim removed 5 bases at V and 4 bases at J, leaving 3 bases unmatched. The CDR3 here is CASSAGTSGYEQYF. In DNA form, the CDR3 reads TGTGCCAGCAGCGCCGGGACTAGCGGGTACGAGCAGTACTTC.

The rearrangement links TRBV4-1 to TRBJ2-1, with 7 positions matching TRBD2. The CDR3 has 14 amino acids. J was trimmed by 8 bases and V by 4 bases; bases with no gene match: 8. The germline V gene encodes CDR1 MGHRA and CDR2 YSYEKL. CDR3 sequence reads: CASSLRGVWDEQFF. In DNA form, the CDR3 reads TGCGCCAGCAGCCTCCGGGGGGTTTGGGATGAGCAGTTCTTC.

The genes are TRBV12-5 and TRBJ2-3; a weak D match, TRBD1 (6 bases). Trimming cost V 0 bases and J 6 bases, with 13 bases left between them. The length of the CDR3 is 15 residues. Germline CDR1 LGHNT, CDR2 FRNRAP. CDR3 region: CASGLVLAGADTQYF. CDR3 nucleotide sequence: TGTGCTAGTGGTTTGGTACTTGCAGGGGCGGATACGCAGTATTTT. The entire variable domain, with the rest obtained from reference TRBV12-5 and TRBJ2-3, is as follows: DARVTQTPRHKVTEMGQEVTMRCQPILGHNTVFWYRQTMMQGLELLAYFRNRAPLDDSGMPKDRFSAEMPDATLATLKIQPSEPRDSAVYFCASGLVLAGADTQYFGPGTRLTVL.

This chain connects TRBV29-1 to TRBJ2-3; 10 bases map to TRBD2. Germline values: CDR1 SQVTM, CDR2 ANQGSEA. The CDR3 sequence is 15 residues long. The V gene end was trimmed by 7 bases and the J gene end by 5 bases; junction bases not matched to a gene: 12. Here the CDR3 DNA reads TGCAGCGCCTGGTTAGCTGGGACTAGCGAAGATACGCAGTATTTT. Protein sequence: CSAWLAGTSEDTQYF.

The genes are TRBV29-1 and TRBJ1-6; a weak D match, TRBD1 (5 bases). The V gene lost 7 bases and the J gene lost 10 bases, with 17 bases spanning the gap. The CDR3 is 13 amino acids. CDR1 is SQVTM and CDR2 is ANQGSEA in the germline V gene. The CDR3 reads CSARGGSGSPLHF. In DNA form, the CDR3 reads TGCAGCGCCCGGGGGGGGTCGGGGTCACCCCTCCACTTT.

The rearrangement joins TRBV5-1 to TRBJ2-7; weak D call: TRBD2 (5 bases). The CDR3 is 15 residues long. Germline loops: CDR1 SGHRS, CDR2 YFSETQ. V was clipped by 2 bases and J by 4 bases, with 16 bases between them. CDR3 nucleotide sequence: TGCGCCAGCAGCTTAACCCGCGGGCCCCTTTACGAGCAGTACTTC. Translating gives CASSLTRGPLYEQYF.

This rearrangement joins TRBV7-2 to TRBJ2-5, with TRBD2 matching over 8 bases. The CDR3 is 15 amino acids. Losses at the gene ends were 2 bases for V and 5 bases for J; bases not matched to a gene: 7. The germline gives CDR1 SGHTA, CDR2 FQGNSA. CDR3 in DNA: TGTGCCAGCAGCTTATTGCGGGAGGCGGGGGAGACCCAGTACTTC. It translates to CASSLLREAGETQYF.

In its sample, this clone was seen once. CDR3 DNA: TGTGCCAGTAGTCCGACGAGACTAGCGGGGCAAGAGACCCAGTACTTC. Translation gives CASSPTRLAGQETQYF. The J gene is TRBJ2-5, the V gene TRBV19; 11 nucleotides agree with TRBD2. Germline V gene sequence: CDR1 LNHDA, CDR2 SQIVND (reference sequence). The CDR3 covers 16 residues. J was trimmed by 2 bases and V by 5 bases; bases with no gene match: 7.

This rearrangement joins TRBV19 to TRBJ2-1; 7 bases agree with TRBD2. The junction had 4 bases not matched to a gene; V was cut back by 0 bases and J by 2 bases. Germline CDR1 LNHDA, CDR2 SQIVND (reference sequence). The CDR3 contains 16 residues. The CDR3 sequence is CASSIEAREPYNEQFF. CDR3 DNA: TGTGCCAGTAGTATAGAGGCGCGGGAGCCCTACAATGAGCAGTTCTTC. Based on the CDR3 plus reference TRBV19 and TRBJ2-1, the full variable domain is DGGITQSPKYLFRKEGQNVTLSCEQNLNHDAMYWYRQDPGQGLRLIYYSQIVNDFQKGDIAEGYSVSREKKESFPLTVTSAQKNPTAFYLCASSIEAREPYNEQFFGPGTRLTVL.

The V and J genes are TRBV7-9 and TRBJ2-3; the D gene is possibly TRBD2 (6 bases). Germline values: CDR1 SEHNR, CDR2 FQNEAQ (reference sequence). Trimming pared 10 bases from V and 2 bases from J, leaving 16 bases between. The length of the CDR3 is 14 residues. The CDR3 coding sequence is TGTGCCACCCTGCGGGGCGGGAACACAGATACGCAGTATTTT. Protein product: CATLRGGNTDTQYF.

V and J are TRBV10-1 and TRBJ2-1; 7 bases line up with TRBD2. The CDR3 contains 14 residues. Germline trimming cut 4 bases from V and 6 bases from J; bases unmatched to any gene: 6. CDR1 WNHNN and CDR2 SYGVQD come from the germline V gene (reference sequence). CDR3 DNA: TGCGCCAGCAGTGGTAGCGGGCGCCTCAATGAGCAGTTCTTC. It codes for CASSGSGRLNEQFF.

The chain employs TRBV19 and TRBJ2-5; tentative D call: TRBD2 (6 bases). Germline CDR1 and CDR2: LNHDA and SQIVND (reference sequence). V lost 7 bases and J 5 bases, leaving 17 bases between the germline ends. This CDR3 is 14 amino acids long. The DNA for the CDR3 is TGTGCCAGTAACCCCGGGACTGTCGGGGAGACCCAGTACTTC. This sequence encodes CASNPGTVGETQYF.

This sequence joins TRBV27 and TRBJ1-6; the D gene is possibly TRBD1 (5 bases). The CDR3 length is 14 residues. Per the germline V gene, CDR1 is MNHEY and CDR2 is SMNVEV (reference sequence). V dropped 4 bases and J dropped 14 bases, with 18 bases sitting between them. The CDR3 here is CASSSGAAITALHF. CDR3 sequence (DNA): TGTGCCAGCAGTTCTGGGGCCGCCATTACGGCCCTCCACTTT.

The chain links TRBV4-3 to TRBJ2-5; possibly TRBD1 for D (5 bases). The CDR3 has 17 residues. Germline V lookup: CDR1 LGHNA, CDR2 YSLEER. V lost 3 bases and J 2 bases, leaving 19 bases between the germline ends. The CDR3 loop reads CASSQRTRASLQETQYF. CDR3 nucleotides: TGCGCCAGCAGCCAGCGCACCAGGGCTAGTTTACAAGAGACCCAGTACTTC.

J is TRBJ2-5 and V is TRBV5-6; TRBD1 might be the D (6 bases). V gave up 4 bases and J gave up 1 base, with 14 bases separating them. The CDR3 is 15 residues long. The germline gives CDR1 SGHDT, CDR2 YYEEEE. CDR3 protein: CASSTYRDTQETQYF. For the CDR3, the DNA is TGTGCCAGCAGCACCTACCGGGACACCCAAGAGACCCAGTACTTC.

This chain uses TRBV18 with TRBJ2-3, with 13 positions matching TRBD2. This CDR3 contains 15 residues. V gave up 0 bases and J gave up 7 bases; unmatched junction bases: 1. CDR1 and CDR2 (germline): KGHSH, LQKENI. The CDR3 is CASSPPGLAGNTQYF. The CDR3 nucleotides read TGTGCCAGCTCACCACCGGGACTAGCGGGAAATACGCAGTATTTT.

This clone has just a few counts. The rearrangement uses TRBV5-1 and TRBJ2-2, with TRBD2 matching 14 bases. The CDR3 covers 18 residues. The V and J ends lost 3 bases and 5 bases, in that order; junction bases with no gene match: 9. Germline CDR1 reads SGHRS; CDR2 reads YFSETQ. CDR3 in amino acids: CASSSRLAGGPGTGELFF. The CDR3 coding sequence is TGCGCCAGCAGCTCGCGACTAGCGGGAGGGCCGGGAACCGGGGAGCTGTTTTTT.

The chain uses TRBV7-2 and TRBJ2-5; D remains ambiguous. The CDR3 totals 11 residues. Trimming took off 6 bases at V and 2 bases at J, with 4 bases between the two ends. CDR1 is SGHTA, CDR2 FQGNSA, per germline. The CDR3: CASRRQETQYF. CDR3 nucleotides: TGTGCCAGCAGGCGTCAAGAGACCCAGTACTTC. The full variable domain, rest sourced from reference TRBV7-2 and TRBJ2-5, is GAGVSQSPSNKVTEKGKDVELRCDPISGHTALYWYRQSLGQGLEFLIYFQGNSAPDKSGLPSDRFSAERTGGSVSTLTIQRTQQEDSAVYLCASRRQETQYFGPGTRLLVL.

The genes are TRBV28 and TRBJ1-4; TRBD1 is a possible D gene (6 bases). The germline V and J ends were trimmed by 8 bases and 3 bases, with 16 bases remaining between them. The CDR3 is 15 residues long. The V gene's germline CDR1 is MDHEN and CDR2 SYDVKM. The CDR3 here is CASALLGQSNEKLFF. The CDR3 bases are TGTGCCAGCGCCCTTCTCGGACAGTCTAATGAAAAACTGTTTTTT.

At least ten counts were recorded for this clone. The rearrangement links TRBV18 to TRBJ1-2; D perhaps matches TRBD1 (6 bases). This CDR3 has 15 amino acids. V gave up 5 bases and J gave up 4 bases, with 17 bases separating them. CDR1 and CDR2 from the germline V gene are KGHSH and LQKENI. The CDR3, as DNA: TGTGCCAGCTCAGCTGAACAGGGCCGAGGCTATGGCTACACCTTC. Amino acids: CASSAEQGRGYGYTF. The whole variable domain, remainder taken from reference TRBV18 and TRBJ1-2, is NAGVMQNPRHLVRRRGQEARLRCSPMKGHSHVYWYRQLPEEGLKFMVYLQKENIIDESGMPKERFSAEFPKEGPSILRIQQVVRGDSAAYFCASSAEQGRGYGYTFGSGTRLTVV.

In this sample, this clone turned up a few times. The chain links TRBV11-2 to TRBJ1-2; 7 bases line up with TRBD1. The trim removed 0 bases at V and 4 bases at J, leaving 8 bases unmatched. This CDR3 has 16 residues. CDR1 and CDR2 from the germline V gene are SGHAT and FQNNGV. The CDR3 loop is CASSLDSTGRGYGYTF. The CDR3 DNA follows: TGTGCCAGCAGCTTAGACTCGACAGGGAGAGGCTATGGCTACACCTTC.

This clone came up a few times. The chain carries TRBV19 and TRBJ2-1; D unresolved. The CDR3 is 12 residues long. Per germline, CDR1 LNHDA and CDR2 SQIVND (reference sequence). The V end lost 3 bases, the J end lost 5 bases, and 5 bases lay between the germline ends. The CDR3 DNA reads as TGTGCCAGTAGTATGGCCCACAATGAGCAGTTCTTC. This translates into CASSMAHNEQFF.

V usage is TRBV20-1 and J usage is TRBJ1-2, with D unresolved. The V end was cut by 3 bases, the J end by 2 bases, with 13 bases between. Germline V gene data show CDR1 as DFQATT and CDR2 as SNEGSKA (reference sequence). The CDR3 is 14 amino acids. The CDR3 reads CSASLEGRNYGYTF. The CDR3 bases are TGCAGTGCTAGTCTTGAGGGTCGAAACTATGGCTACACCTTC.

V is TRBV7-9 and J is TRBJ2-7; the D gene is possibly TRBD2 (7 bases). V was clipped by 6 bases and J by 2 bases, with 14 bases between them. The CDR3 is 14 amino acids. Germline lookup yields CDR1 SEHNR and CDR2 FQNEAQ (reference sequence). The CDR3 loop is CASREGGTAYEQYF. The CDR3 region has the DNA TGTGCCAGCAGGGAGGGGGGGACGGCCTACGAGCAGTACTTC.

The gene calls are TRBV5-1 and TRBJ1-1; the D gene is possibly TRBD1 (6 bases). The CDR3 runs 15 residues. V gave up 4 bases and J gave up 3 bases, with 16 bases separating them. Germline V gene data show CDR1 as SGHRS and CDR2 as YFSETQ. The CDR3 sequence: CASSPEGGGDTEAFF. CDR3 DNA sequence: TGCGCCAGCAGCCCCGAGGGGGGGGGCGACACTGAAGCTTTCTTT.

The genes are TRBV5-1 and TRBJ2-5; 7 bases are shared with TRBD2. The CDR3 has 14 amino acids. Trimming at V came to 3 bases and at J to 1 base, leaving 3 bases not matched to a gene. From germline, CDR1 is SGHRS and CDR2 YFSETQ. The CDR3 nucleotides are TGCGCCAGCAGCTCCACTAGCGCCCAAGAGACCCAGTACTTC. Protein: CASSSTSAQETQYF. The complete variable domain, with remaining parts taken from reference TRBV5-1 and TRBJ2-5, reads KAGVTQTPRYLIKTRGQQVTLSCSPISGHRSVSWYQQTPGQGLQFLFEYFSETQRNKGNFPGRFSGRQFSNSRSEMNVSTLELGDSALYLCASSSTSAQETQYFGPGTRLLVL.

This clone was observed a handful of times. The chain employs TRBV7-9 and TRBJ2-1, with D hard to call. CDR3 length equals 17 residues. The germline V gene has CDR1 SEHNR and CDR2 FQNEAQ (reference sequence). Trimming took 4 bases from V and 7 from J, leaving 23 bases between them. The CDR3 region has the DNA TGTGCCAGCAGCTCCCCCTATGCGGCCTTCCCCGGGAATGAGCAGTTCTTC. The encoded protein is CASSSPYAAFPGNEQFF.